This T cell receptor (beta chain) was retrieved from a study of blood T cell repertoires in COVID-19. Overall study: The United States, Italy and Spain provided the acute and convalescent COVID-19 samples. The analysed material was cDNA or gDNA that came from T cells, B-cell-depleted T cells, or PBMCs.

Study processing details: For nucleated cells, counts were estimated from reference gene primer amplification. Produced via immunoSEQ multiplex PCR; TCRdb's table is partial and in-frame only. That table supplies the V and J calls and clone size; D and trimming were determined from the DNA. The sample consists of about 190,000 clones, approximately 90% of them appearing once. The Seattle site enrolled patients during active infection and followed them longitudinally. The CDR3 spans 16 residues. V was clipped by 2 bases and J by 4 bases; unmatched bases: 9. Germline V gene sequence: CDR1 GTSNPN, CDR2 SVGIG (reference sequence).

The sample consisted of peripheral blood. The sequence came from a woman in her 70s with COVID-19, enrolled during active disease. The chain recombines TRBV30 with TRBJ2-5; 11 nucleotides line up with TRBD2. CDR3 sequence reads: CAWSQLAGGLGETQYF. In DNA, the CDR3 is TGTGCCTGGAGTCAGCTAGCGGGAGGTTTGGGAGAGACCCAGTACTTC.